This T cell receptor (beta chain) was sequenced in a study of blood T cell repertoires in COVID-19 (dated by TCRdb to about 2020). The study in broad terms: Collaborator samples came from the United States, Italy and Spain and covered acute and convalescent phases of COVID-19. The samples were drawn from the first 160 participants of the ongoing ImmuneRACE study and from 1,200 or so subjects provided by 6 global collaborators. Sample metadata almost always included a de-identified subject ID, COVID-19 status, age in years and sex. The material from the prospective study consisted of cDNA or gDNA derived from T cells, B-cell-depleted T cells, or PBMCs. The dataset comprised deeply sampled blood TCRbeta repertoires from subjects exposed to, actively infected with, or recovered from COVID-19. Where HLA class I and class II types were available, the types were taken from metadata supplied by the sample provider, not from assay-based typing. A freely available public database, intended as a resource for researchers studying the immune response to SARS-CoV-2, is where the repertoires were released.

The CDR3 numbers 14 residues from cysteine through phenylalanine. The sequence is cut down to CDR3 DNA, 42 bases in frame from base 1. V is cut back by 4 bases and J by 4 bases, with 6 bases in the junction unmatched. The germline V gene (reference sequence) provides CDR1 SGHNT and CDR2 YYREEE. What the research found in general, with its limitations: The amount of clinical and demographic metadata varied by source and participant and was provided uncurated.

To note about this clone: The specificity of this receptor is unknown. No base quality information exists; no much larger clone differs at one position.

Collaborating institutions collected whole blood in K2EDTA tubes following their own protocols. For TCRbeta analysis, collaborators shipped samples as frozen whole blood, isolated PBMCs, or DNA extracted from either of those sample types. TCRbeta CDR3 regions were amplified from genomic DNA using the immunoSEQ Assay, a bias-controlled multiplex PCR. Per the authors' processing: The number of nucleated cells in each sample was estimated from the amplification of reference gene primers within the assay. To quantify the absolute abundance of each unique TCRbeta CDR3 rearrangement, sequence reads were collapsed and filtered. For each sample, productive Simpson clonality was calculated by taking the square root of Simpson's diversity index across productive rearrangements. Entries here come from immuneACCESS through TCRdb and include only in-frame sequences with V and J called. Some clones fail to appear in such tables; in the studies checked, an unresolved V gene covers under half of the shortfall, and the cause of the remainder is unknown. V, J and clone size derive from that table, while D and trimming were established from the DNA sequence. A total of roughly 25,000 clones appear in this sample, 75% to 90% of them only once. The top ten hold approximately 60% of the sample.

The V and J segments used are TRBV5-4 and TRBJ1-2; 8 of the junction bases match TRBD1. Source material: peripheral blood. This clonotype was obtained from an elderly woman with acute or convalescent COVID-19. Read as DNA, the sequence is TGTGCCAGCAGCCCACAGACAGGGGTCTATGGCTACACCTTC. Translated, this gives CASSPQTGVYGYTF. With the rest looked up from the reference TRBV5-4 and TRBJ1-2 genes rather than sequenced, the full variable domain is ETGVTQSPTHLIKTRGQQVTLRCSSQSGHNTVSWYQQALGQGPQFIFQYYREEENGRGNFPPRFSGLQFPNYSSELNVNALELDDSALYLCASSPQTGVYGYTFGSGTRLTVV.